A selection of T cell receptor beta chains follows, all from one sample in a study of cytomegalovirus exposure and HLA in healthy donors. Using immunoSEQ multiplex PCR, the repertoire was profiled, and TCRdb retains in-frame clones only, with some absent. The sample contains 75,000 to 90,000 clones, about 96% of which appear only once. Sequences were obtained from PBMCs. The origin of the receptors is a man aged 18 to 29 in good health and CMV-seropositive. Each CDR3 is given with its conserved first and last residue. D genes are given only for firm matches. The listing skips clone size in some rows; elsewhere it reads once, few, many or a size class.

TRBJ2-2	TRBV10-2	-	TRBD1	TGCGCCAGCAGCCCCGGACAGGGCGGGGAGCTGTTTTTT	CASSPGQGGELFF
TRBJ2-7	TRBV30	-	-	TGTGCCTGGAGTGTAATTCCTGACAGATACGAGCAGTACTTC	CAWSVIPDRYEQYF
TRBJ2-7	TRBV30	once	TRBD1	TGTGCCGGATGGACAGGCACCTACGAGCAGTACTTC	CAGWTGTYEQYF
TRBJ2-1	TRBV11-2	-	-	TGTGCCAGCAGCACCGCCCAGGGATTCAATGAGCAGTTCTTC	CASSTAQGFNEQFF
TRBJ1-5	TRBV4-1	-	-	TGCGCCAGCAGCCAAGATCTAACAGGGCTTTGGCAGCCCCAGCATTTT	CASSQDLTGLWQPQHF
TRBJ1-3	TRBV30	-	TRBD1	TGTGCCTGGGTTACAGGGGTAGGAAACACCATATATTTT	CAWVTGVGNTIYF
TRBJ2-7	TRBV6-5	-	-	TGTGCCAGCAGTTACTCTTTTGTCCGGGAGCAGTACTTC	CASSYSFVREQYF
TRBJ2-7	TRBV11-2	once	-	TGTGCCAGCGGTATGGGGGGAAACTACGAGCAGTACTTC	CASGMGGNYEQYF
TRBJ1-1	TRBV29-1	-	-	TGCACCGCCAGTCCGGGCAGGGTGGGCACTGAAGCTTTCTTT	CTASPGRVGTEAFF
TRBJ2-2	TRBV19	-	TRBD1	TGTGCCAGTAGTATGCTTGACAGGGGGTACGACACCGGGGAGCTGTTTTTT	CASSMLDRGYDTGELFF
TRBJ1-2	TRBV2	-	-	TGTGCCAGCAGTGGTCTCTCGGACAGTAACTATGGCTACACCTTC	CASSGLSDSNYGYTF
TRBJ1-1	TRBV6-4	-	-	TGTGCCAGCAGACCCGGGACAAGGAACACTGAAGCTTTCTTT	CASRPGTRNTEAFF
TRBJ2-2	TRBV5-6	-	-	TGTGCCAGCAGCTTAGGGGGGGCGAACACCGGGGAGCTGTTTTTT	CASSLGGANTGELFF
TRBJ2-7	TRBV4-1	-	TRBD2	TGCGCCAGCAGCCTAAGAGGGGGGTTAGCGGGAGTCTACGAGCAGTACTTC	CASSLRGGLAGVYEQYF
TRBJ2-7	TRBV6-5	-	TRBD1	TGTGCCAGCAGTTACTCCCAGGGGACAGGGGTCGCTCTGTACTTC	CASSYSQGTGVALYF
TRBJ1-2	TRBV30	-	-	TGTGCCTGGAGTAGTTCGGGGATTGGCTACACCTTC	CAWSSSGIGYTF
TRBJ1-1	TRBV6-1	-	-	TGTGGATCGGGGGAAGCTTTCTTT	CGSGEAFF
TRBJ2-7	TRBV7-7	-	TRBD1	TGTGCTAGCAGTCAGGGACAGGGGGTCTACGAGCAGTACTTC	CASSQGQGVYEQYF
TRBJ2-1	TRBV19	-	-	TGTGCCAGTAGTAGTGGCAGGGGTGTCTACAATGAGCAGTTCTTC	CASSSGRGVYNEQFF
TRBJ2-7	TRBV6-5	-	TRBD2	TGTGCCAGCAGTGCGACTAGCGGAACCTCCTACGAGCAGTACTTC	CASSATSGTSYEQYF
TRBJ2-6	TRBV6-1	medium-sized	-	TGTGCCAGCAGGGGAGAACCTTCTGGGGCCAACGTCCTGACTTTC	CASRGEPSGANVLTF
TRBJ2-7	TRBV11-2	-	-	TGTGCCAGCAGCCCGCAGACTAGATCCGAGCAGTACTTC	CASSPQTRSEQYF
TRBJ2-5	TRBV19	-	TRBD2	TGTGCCAGTAGTATATCGGCTAGCGGGAGGGTAGAGACCCAGTACTTC	CASSISASGRVETQYF
TRBJ2-4	TRBV5-6	-	-	TGTGCCAGCACCTTGGGCGGCAGTAAAAACATTCAGTACTTC	CASTLGGSKNIQYF
TRBJ2-2	TRBV10-1	-	-	TGCGCCAACTACGCTGCCCCCGGGGAGCTGTTTTTT	CANYAAPGELFF
TRBJ2-7	TRBV5-1	-	-	TGCGCCAGCAGCTTGGCCTCAGGGTCGCGCGAGCAGTACTTC	CASSLASGSREQYF
TRBJ2-3	TRBV2	-	TRBD2	TGTGCCAGCAGCCGGGGGACTAGCGGGAGGGCAGATACGCAGTATTTT	CASSRGTSGRADTQYF
TRBJ1-5	TRBV19	-	TRBD1	TGTGCCAGTAGTATACTGGGACAGGGAGCGGGATACGGCAATCAGCCCCAGCATTTT	CASSILGQGAGYGNQPQHF
TRBJ1-1	TRBV6-5	once	-	TGTGCCAGCAGTTTAGCCCACCTGATGAACACTGAAGCTTTCTTT	CASSLAHLMNTEAFF
TRBJ2-3	TRBV19	-	TRBD2	TGTGCCAGTAGTTATAGCGGGAGGGCCTCGGGAGATACGCAGTATTTT	CASSYSGRASGDTQYF
TRBJ1-4	TRBV5-1	-	-	TGCGCCAGCAGGCCGTCCTGGGGGCAGACTAATGAAAAACTGTTTTTT	CASRPSWGQTNEKLFF
TRBJ2-7	TRBV7-6	-	TRBD1	TGTGCCAGCAGCCTCCATCCGGGACAGTTCTACGAGCAGTACTTC	CASSLHPGQFYEQYF
TRBJ2-5	TRBV10-2	-	TRBD2	TGCGCCAGCAGTCAACGTGCGGGAGGAGAGACCCAGTACTTC	CASSQRAGGETQYF
TRBJ1-1	TRBV5-6	-	-	TGTGCCAGCAGCTTGCGGCCCGGGGGGTGGAGCACTGAAGCTTTCTTT	CASSLRPGGWSTEAFF
TRBJ2-7	TRBV9	-	TRBD1	TGTGCCAGCAGCGCCCAAACAGGGGGCGACGAGCAGTACTTC	CASSAQTGGDEQYF
TRBJ2-3	TRBV6-5	-	-	TGTGCCAGCAGCACCACCTATCGGCTAGGAGATACGCAGTATTTT	CASSTTYRLGDTQYF
TRBJ1-5	TRBV5-6	-	-	TGTGCCAGCAGCCGTCGGGGGGGGAGCAATCAGCCCCAGCATTTT	CASSRRGGSNQPQHF
TRBJ1-1	TRBV5-1	once	-	TGCGCCAGCAGCTCGCCAAATGTCGGGAACACTGAAGCTTTCTTT	CASSSPNVGNTEAFF
TRBJ2-7	TRBV7-3	-	-	TGTGCCAGCAGTGTCTATCCAGGGGACGAGCAGTACTTC	CASSVYPGDEQYF
TRBJ2-1	TRBV6-1	-	TRBD2	TGTGCCAGCACGGGAGGAATCAGCTCCTACAATGAGCAGTTCTTC	CASTGGISSYNEQFF